The rows below give T cell receptor beta chains drawn from one sample of a study of shared clonotypes between healthy human individuals. TCRdb's copy holds only in-frame clones and misses some; the assay was immunoSEQ multiplex PCR. The sample carries about 2.4 million clones, under 95% recorded once. Sequencing was done on a sample of naive CD4+ T cells from PBMCs. These receptors were obtained from a young man in good health. Some clones in this sample may be carry-over from other donors' samples. CDR3s include the opening cysteine and the closing phenylalanine or tryptophan. A D gene is named only where the DNA matches it firmly. For some rows the clone size is stated as once, few or many, or as a class when expanded; others skip it.

size,J,D,V,CDR3,DNA
NA,TRBJ1-1,NA,TRBV5-4,CASSPFQNTEAFF,TGTGCCAGCAGCCCCTTCCAGAACACTGAAGCTTTCTTT
NA,TRBJ2-7,NA,TRBV19,CASSLQGRRYEQYF,TGTGCCAGTAGTCTACAGGGAAGACGTTACGAGCAGTACTTC
NA,TRBJ2-7,NA,TRBV10-1,CATARTTLGEQYF,TGCGCCACCGCCCGGACTACCCTGGGCGAGCAGTACTTC
NA,TRBJ1-5,NA,TRBV30,CAWGGGSNQPQHF,TGTGCCTGGGGCGGCGGGTCCAATCAGCCCCAGCATTTT
NA,TRBJ1-5,NA,TRBV7-2,CASSPRGSNQPQHF,TGTGCCAGCAGCCCGCGGGGTAGCAATCAGCCCCAGCATTTT
NA,TRBJ1-3,TRBD1,TRBV7-2,CASSAYRGSGNTIYF,TGTGCCAGCAGCGCCTACAGGGGCTCTGGAAACACCATATATTTT
NA,TRBJ2-6,NA,TRBV4-3,CASSPGLTSGANVLTF,TGCGCCAGCAGCCCGGGACTGACCTCTGGGGCCAACGTCCTGACTTTC
NA,TRBJ1-2,TRBD1,TRBV28,CASSDRTGLSYTF,TGTGCCAGCAGTGACCGGACAGGGCTGAGCTACACCTTC
NA,TRBJ1-2,TRBD1,TRBV27,CASSSPGTAYYGYTF,TGTGCCAGCAGTTCGCCCGGGACAGCTTACTATGGCTACACCTTC
NA,TRBJ2-7,NA,TRBV5-6,CASSLDPRGGRNEQYF,TGTGCCAGCAGCTTAGACCCCAGAGGGGGGCGAAACGAGCAGTACTTC
NA,TRBJ2-3,NA,TRBV6-5,CASSYGSDPGPDTQYF,TGTGCCAGCAGTTACGGATCAGATCCGGGCCCAGATACGCAGTATTTT
once,TRBJ2-7,NA,TRBV6-6,CASSYDPSRPHYEQYF,TGTGCCAGCAGTTATGACCCCTCCCGCCCCCACTACGAGCAGTACTTC
NA,TRBJ1-1,NA,TRBV7-2,CASSPGGDTEAFF,TGTGCCAGCAGCCCTGGTGGGGACACTGAAGCTTTCTTT
NA,TRBJ1-4,NA,TRBV7-9,CASSFAATNEKLFF,TGTGCCAGCAGCTTCGCAGCAACTAATGAAAAACTGTTTTTT
once,TRBJ1-4,NA,TRBV19,CASSKVRAETDGEKLFF,TGTGCCAGTAGTAAGGTTCGGGCGGAAACGGATGGGGAAAAACTGTTTTTT
NA,TRBJ1-4,NA,TRBV30,CAWSVVGNEKLFF,TGTGCCTGGAGTGTTGTAGGGAATGAAAAACTGTTTTTT
NA,TRBJ2-3,TRBD1,TRBV5-1,CASSGGQGAPWGTDTQYF,TGCGCCAGCAGCGGCGGACAGGGGGCCCCCTGGGGCACAGATACGCAGTATTTT
once,TRBJ1-4,NA,TRBV4-1,CASSQDEKLFF,TGCGCCAGCAGCCAAGATGAAAAACTGTTTTTT
NA,TRBJ1-4,NA,TRBV28,CASTLPSLEKLFF,TGTGCCAGCACCTTACCTTCTCTTGAAAAACTGTTTTTT
NA,TRBJ1-1,NA,TRBV27,CASSGIGDTEAFF,TGTGCCAGCTCAGGAATCGGGGACACTGAAGCTTTCTTT
NA,TRBJ1-2,NA,TRBV18,CASSLMGGYTF,TGTGCCAGCTCCCTGATGGGTGGCTACACCTTC
NA,TRBJ1-4,NA,TRBV15,CATSTRWGTGNEKLFF,TGTGCCACCAGCACCCGATGGGGGACGGGTAATGAAAAACTGTTTTTT
NA,TRBJ2-7,TRBD1,TRBV2,CASTGQGIYEQYF,TGTGCCAGCACCGGACAGGGGATCTACGAGCAGTACTTC
once,TRBJ2-5,NA,TRBV5-4,CASSPNSIEGLKTQYF,TGTGCCAGCAGCCCGAATTCGATAGAGGGGTTGAAGACCCAGTACTTC
few,TRBJ1-4,NA,TRBV5-4,CASSLEGGAGEKLFF,TGTGCCAGCAGCTTGGAGGGGGGGGCAGGTGAAAAACTGTTTTTT
NA,TRBJ2-7,TRBD2,TRBV7-9,CASRVSGAEHEQYF,TGTGCCAGCAGGGTCAGCGGGGCGGAACACGAGCAGTACTTC
NA,TRBJ2-7,NA,TRBV4-3,CASSQESHIPNEQYF,TGCGCCAGCAGCCAAGAGTCGCACATTCCCAACGAGCAGTACTTC
NA,TRBJ1-2,NA,TRBV28,CASSRPPGEGGYTF,TGTGCCAGCAGCCGACCACCGGGGGAGGGGGGCTACACCTTC
NA,TRBJ1-1,TRBD1,TRBV28,CASSLPQGAEAFF,TGTGCCAGCAGTTTACCACAGGGGGCCGAAGCTTTCTTT
NA,TRBJ2-3,NA,TRBV28,CASSFQLGGQTTDTQYF,TGTGCCAGCAGTTTCCAACTGGGGGGGCAGACCACAGATACGCAGTATTTT
NA,TRBJ2-2,NA,TRBV2,CASRRGKVNTGELFF,TGTGCCAGCAGGCGGGGAAAAGTGAACACCGGGGAGCTGTTTTTT
NA,TRBJ2-3,TRBD1,TRBV27,CATNRGRFPDTQYF,TGTGCCACCAACAGGGGGCGTTTCCCAGATACGCAGTATTTT
NA,TRBJ2-1,NA,TRBV20-1,CSAYSGTAWFF,TGCAGTGCTTATAGCGGGACAGCCTGGTTCTTC
NA,TRBJ2-1,NA,TRBV5-1,CASSFSGAEQFF,TGCGCCAGCAGCTTTTCGGGAGCGGAGCAGTTCTTC
NA,TRBJ2-5,NA,TRBV18,CASSPPLPGYQETQYF,TGTGCCAGCTCACCACCGCTACCAGGGTACCAAGAGACCCAGTACTTC
NA,TRBJ1-1,NA,TRBV19,CASSSRDKNTEAFF,TGTGCCAGTAGTTCCCGGGACAAGAACACTGAAGCTTTCTTT
NA,TRBJ2-7,TRBD2,TRBV14,CASSHWPSGENTLEQYF,TGTGCCAGCAGCCATTGGCCTAGCGGGGAGAACACCCTCGAGCAGTACTTC
NA,TRBJ2-1,NA,TRBV29-1,CSAAPFPKDEQFF,TGCAGCGCCGCCCCTTTTCCCAAAGATGAGCAGTTCTTC
NA,TRBJ1-1,TRBD1,TRBV5-6,CASSRSGQGGTEAFF,TGTGCCAGCAGCCGAAGCGGACAGGGGGGGACTGAAGCTTTCTTT
NA,TRBJ2-1,TRBD2,TRBV18,CASSLTSGNNEQFF,TGTGCCAGCTCATTGACTAGCGGGAACAATGAGCAGTTCTTC
NA,TRBJ2-7,NA,TRBV6-5,CASSSTQGGEGEQYF,TGTGCCAGCAGTTCCACTCAGGGGGGTGAAGGCGAGCAGTACTTC
NA,TRBJ2-7,NA,TRBV28,CASSPRYVESYEQYF,TGTGCCAGCAGTCCCCGGTATGTGGAATCCTACGAGCAGTACTTC
NA,TRBJ2-6,NA,TRBV16,CASSQFLPASSGANVLTF,TGTGCCAGCAGCCAATTTCTGCCTGCCAGCTCTGGGGCCAACGTCCTGACTTTC
NA,TRBJ2-1,NA,TRBV4-3,CASSPTGTPYNEQFF,TGCGCCAGCAGCCCAACCGGGACACCTTACAATGAGCAGTTCTTC
NA,TRBJ2-1,NA,TRBV5-1,CASSLERTGPNEQFF,TGCGCCAGCAGCTTGGAAAGGACTGGGCCCAATGAGCAGTTCTTC
NA,TRBJ1-1,NA,TRBV18,CASSPTGYNTEAFF,TGTGCCAGCTCACCTACGGGGTACAACACTGAAGCTTTCTTT
NA,TRBJ1-1,NA,TRBV2,CASSPGLLNTEAFF,TGTGCCAGCAGTCCAGGCCTGTTGAACACTGAAGCTTTCTTT
NA,TRBJ2-1,TRBD1,TRBV29-1,CSAGSGTATYNEQFF,TGCAGCGCTGGATCCGGGACAGCGACCTACAATGAGCAGTTCTTC
NA,TRBJ1-4,TRBD1,TRBV6-1,CASSGTGTNEKLFF,TGTGCCAGCAGCGGGACAGGGACTAATGAAAAACTGTTTTTT